What follows are 19 T cell receptor beta chains derived from one specimen sequenced in a study of regulatory T cells in long-lasting Graves disease. Stated time point: newly diagnosed GD, antithyroid drugs for less than 3 months. The TCR library was made from RNA that had been extracted from PBMCs in TRIzol. Construction of TCR beta libraries relied on iRepertoire HTBI primers and on Arm-PCR targeting CDR3 regions. TCRdb reprocessed the multiplex PCR reads with MiXCR, giving one entry per CDR3 protein. The sample lists some 600,000 distinct CDR3 sequences; more than 15% were seen once. The data were also submitted as part of a second study, on T cells in Graves' hyperthyroidism and ophthalmopathy.

Sequencing was performed on peripheral blood mononuclear cells (PBMCs), taken at new diagnosis, from a patient treated with antithyroid drugs. These receptors all come from a man younger than 30 with Graves disease.

Ten or more counts support this clonotype. The rearrangement links TRBV12-3 or TRBV12-4 to TRBJ2-7; 8 bases line up with TRBD1. The CDR3 is 14 amino acids. Trimming took 6 bases from V and 3 from J; bases not matched to a gene: 7. The CDR3 sequence is CASRGDRLFYEQYF. For the CDR3, the DNA is TGTGCCAGCAGGGGGGACAGGCTATTCTACGAGCAGTACTTC.

In this sample, this clonotype turned up once. CDR3 nucleotides: TGTGCCAGCAGCCGGACAGGGGCGAGCTATGGCTACACCTTC. Protein sequence: CASSRTGASYGYTF. The chain couples TRBV12-3 or TRBV12-4 to TRBJ1-2; TRBD1 agrees at 9 bases. V shed 6 bases, J shed 4 bases, and the junction held 6 bases outside the gene matches. The CDR3 is made up of 14 amino acids.

The table lists this clonotype with many counts. The chain couples TRBV9 to TRBJ2-5, with D hard to call. Germline lookup yields CDR1 SGDLS and CDR2 YYNGEE. There are 14 residues in the CDR3. V shed 1 base and J shed 5 bases, with 12 bases lying between them. The CDR3 region is CASSVRTNAETQYF. The CDR3 DNA reads TGTGCCAGCAGCGTAAGAACTAACGCTGAGACCCAGTACTTC.

In its sample, this clonotype was seen many times. The V gene is TRBV12-5, the J gene TRBJ2-3, with 7 positions matching TRBD2. This CDR3 comprises 15 residues. Losses at the gene ends were 5 bases for V and 3 bases for J; bases not matched to a gene: 8. Germline loops: CDR1 LGHNT, CDR2 FRNRAP. The CDR3 nucleotides are TGTGCTAGTGGTCCCGGACTAGAATTGACAGATACGCAGTATTTT. Protein product: CASGPGLELTDTQYF.

The sample holds many counts of this clonotype. The V gene is TRBV20-1, the J gene TRBJ2-2; the D call may be TRBD1 or TRBD2 (5 bases each). Per the germline V gene, CDR1 is DFQATT and CDR2 is SNEGSKA (reference sequence). The CDR3 runs 16 residues. The germline V and J ends were trimmed by 2 bases and 1 base, with 14 bases remaining between them. The CDR3 nucleotides read TGCAGTGCTAGATGGACCGGGACGGTGAACACCGGGGAGCTGTTTTTT. This gives the protein CSARWTGTVNTGELFF.

The genes are TRBV14 and TRBJ2-7; the match to TRBD1 covers 9 bases. The CDR3 loop spans 17 amino acids. CDR1 SGHDN and CDR2 FVKESK come from the germline V gene. The V gene end was trimmed by 2 bases and the J gene end by 0 bases; junction bases not matched to a gene: 8. The CDR3 here is CASSQPPGQGSSYEQYF. Here the CDR3 DNA reads TGTGCCAGCAGCCAACCACCGGGACAGGGATCCTCCTACGAGCAGTACTTC.

CDR3 protein: CASSSDREIYEQYF. Written as DNA, the CDR3 is TGTGCCAGCAGCTCCGACAGGGAGATCTACGAGCAGTACTTC. V usage is TRBV7-9 and J usage is TRBJ2-7; the match to TRBD1 covers 7 bases. Germline V lookup: CDR1 SEHNR, CDR2 FQNEAQ (reference sequence). The V gene end was trimmed by 4 bases and the J gene end by 3 bases; junction bases not matched to a gene: 6. The CDR3 spans 14 residues.

This clonotype has at least ten counts. The chain recombines TRBV11-2 with TRBJ2-7, with D possibly TRBD1 on 6 matching bases. V dropped 3 bases and J dropped 3 bases, with 12 bases sitting between them. Germline V CDR1 and CDR2: SGHAT, FQNNGV. The CDR3 covers 14 residues. The CDR3 is CASSFDRQVYEQYF. The CDR3 coding sequence is TGTGCCAGCAGCTTCGACCGACAGGTCTACGAGCAGTACTTC.

The sample holds a few counts of this clonotype. The rearrangement uses TRBV7-9 and TRBJ2-1; 11 bases agree with TRBD2. Germline V gives CDR1 SEHNR, CDR2 FQNEAQ (reference sequence). The CDR3 has 16 residues. V shed 6 bases and J 6 bases; nucleotides not matched to a gene: 10. In DNA form, the CDR3 reads TGTGCCAGCAGGCACCTCGAGCTAGCGGGAGGCAATGAGCAGTTCTTC. This encodes CASRHLELAGGNEQFF.

This clonotype was observed once. V and J are TRBV9 and TRBJ2-7; maybe TRBD2 (6 bases). This CDR3 is built from 12 residues. Trimming removed 0 bases from V and 7 bases from J, with 8 bases in between. Germline V gives CDR1 SGDLS, CDR2 YYNGEE. The CDR3 protein is CASSVVAGEQYF. The CDR3 region has the DNA TGTGCCAGCAGCGTAGTTGCGGGGGAGCAGTACTTC. The whole variable domain, filled in from reference TRBV9 and TRBJ2-7, reads DSGVTQTPKHLITATGQRVTLRCSPRSGDLSVYWYQQSLDQGLQFLIQYYNGEERAKGNILERFSAQQFPDLHSELNLSSLELGDSALYFCASSVVAGEQYFGPGTRLTVT.

The chain employs TRBV9 and TRBJ2-3; D is unclear. V dropped 4 bases and J dropped 0 bases, with 12 bases sitting between them. Germline V lookup: CDR1 SGDLS, CDR2 YYNGEE. The CDR3 extends over 15 amino acids. CDR3 in DNA: TGTGCCAGCAGCCCCGACGCCACTAGCACAGATACGCAGTATTTT. Translating it yields CASSPDATSTDTQYF.

The chain combines TRBV5-1 with TRBJ2-7; 8 bases map to TRBD2. The CDR3 length is 16 residues. Germline trimming cut 0 bases from V and 7 bases from J; bases unmatched to any gene: 12. The V gene's germline CDR1 is SGHRS and CDR2 YFSETQ. The CDR3 here is CASSLGGTSGLWEQYF. DNA for the CDR3: TGCGCCAGCAGCTTGGGTGGGACTAGTGGCCTTTGGGAGCAGTACTTC.

This clonotype has only a few counts. This chain links TRBV5-4 with TRBJ1-5; D gene ambiguous. The V end lost 1 base, the J end lost 3 bases, and 8 bases lay between the germline ends. CDR1 SGHNT and CDR2 YYREEE come from the germline V gene (reference sequence). The CDR3 loop spans 14 amino acids. In nucleotides, the CDR3 is TGTGCCAGCAGCTTGTACGGAATCAATCAGCCCCAGCATTTT. Translated: CASSLYGINQPQHF.

This sequence joins TRBV9 and TRBJ1-1; D is ambiguous. The CDR3 extends over 14 amino acids. Trimming shortened V by 0 bases and J by 1 base, and 7 bases separated the two germline ends. Germline V gene lookup returns CDR1 SGDLS and CDR2 YYNGEE. The DNA of the CDR3 is TGTGCCAGCAGCGTAGGGCCTCCGAACACTGAAGCTTTCTTT. Translated: CASSVGPPNTEAFF.

V is TRBV30 and J is TRBJ2-4; the match to TRBD1 covers 7 bases. The CDR3 consists of 16 residues. CDR1 and CDR2 from the germline V gene are GTSNPN and SVGIG (reference sequence). J gave up 2 bases and V 0 bases, and 7 bases lay outside the gene matches. For the CDR3, the DNA is TGTGCCTGGAGTGTACAGGGGAGTTATTCCAAAAACATTCAGTACTTC. This codes for CAWSVQGSYSKNIQYF. Combining the CDR3 with reference TRBV30 and TRBJ2-4 gives the whole variable domain SQTIHQWPATLVQPVGSPLSLECTVEGTSNPNLYWYRQAAGRGLQLLFYSVGIGQISSEVPQNLSASRPQDRQFILSSKKLLLSDSGFYLCAWSVQGSYSKNIQYFGAGTRLSVL.

This clonotype was seen ten or more times. V is TRBV20-1 and J is TRBJ2-5; either TRBD1 or TRBD2 may supply D (5 bases each). Germline V lookup: CDR1 DFQATT, CDR2 SNEGSKA (reference sequence). The CDR3 consists of 16 residues. The V and J ends lost 3 bases and 2 bases respectively, with 19 bases between them. The DNA for the CDR3 is TGCAGTGCTAGGAGGAGAGGGTCAGGGCGTCAAGAGACCCAGTACTTC. This translates into CSARRRGSGRQETQYF.

This clonotype was observed at least ten times. The chain recombines TRBV3-1 with TRBJ1-4; D is uncertain. This CDR3 is 13 amino acids long. CDR1 and CDR2 (germline): LGHDT, YNNKEL (reference sequence). V lost 5 bases and J lost 4, with 8 bases in between. CDR3 bases: TGTGCCAGCAGCTTCCAGCTTAATGAAAAACTGTTTTTT. Translating gives CASSFQLNEKLFF.

This chain connects TRBV10-1 to TRBJ2-7; D might be TRBD2 (5 bases). Germline lookup yields CDR1 WNHNN and CDR2 SYGVQD (reference sequence). The V gene lost 3 bases and the J gene lost 5 bases, with 23 bases spanning the gap. The CDR3 totals 17 residues. DNA for the CDR3: TGCGCCAGCAGTGACCAAGAGGGTTTCAGCCACATAGACGAGCAGTACTTC. Residues: CASSDQEGFSHIDEQYF.

This clonotype has just a few counts. It may be a read error: a sequence one base away is much more abundant. The gene calls are TRBV6-9 and TRBJ2-1; D may correspond to TRBD1 or TRBD2 (6 bases each). Germline lookup yields CDR1 MNHGY and CDR2 SVAAGI. The CDR3 loop spans 17 amino acids. CDR3 region: CASSYGSLALGGNERFF. DNA for the CDR3: TGTGCCAGCAGTTACGGAAGTCTAGCTTTGGGGGGCAATGAGCGGTTCTTC.